The next 18 T cell receptor beta chains were all read from a single sample in a study of cytomegalovirus exposure and HLA in healthy donors. PCR was performed using 60 Vbeta and 13 Jbeta primers. This table comes from immunoSEQ multiplex PCR, and its TCRdb copy is limited to in-frame clones, with some not included. The sample has 120,000 to 150,000 clones, about 80% seen once. Sequences were obtained from PBMCs. Every receptor here comes from a man under 40 in good health and CMV-seropositive.

The table lists this clone with a count of one. The V gene is TRBV7-9, the J gene TRBJ2-3; D is ambiguous. Looked up from germline, CDR1 is SEHNR and CDR2 is FQNEAQ (reference sequence). The ends were cut back, 4 bases at V and 4 bases at J, with 15 bases in the middle. The CDR3 is 15 residues long. The CDR3 reads CASSSPSSAADTQYF. The CDR3 bases are TGTGCCAGCAGCTCCCCAAGTAGTGCGGCAGATACGCAGTATTTT.

This clone showed up just a few times. J is TRBJ2-6 and V is TRBV2, with a tentative D call TRBD1 (5 bases). The CDR3 contains 15 residues. CDR1 and CDR2 from the germline V gene are SNHLY and FYNNEI. Trimming left V 3 bases short and J 4 bases short, with 10 bases between. The CDR3 DNA sequence: TGTGCCAGCAGTGATGGCCAGGGAGGGGCCAACGTCCTGACTTTC. This sequence encodes CASSDGQGGANVLTF.

The V call is TRBV11-2, the J call TRBJ2-2, with 12 bases fitting TRBD2. CDR3 size: 17 residues. The V and J ends lost 5 bases and 4 bases, in that order; junction bases with no gene match: 8. Per the germline V gene, CDR1 is SGHAT and CDR2 is FQNNGV. CDR3 nucleotide sequence: TGTGCCAGCAGCCCCCGACTAGCGGGAGACAGCACCGGGGAGCTGTTTTTT. Translation: CASSPRLAGDSTGELFF.

This chain uses TRBV25-1 with TRBJ1-1, with TRBD1 matching over 8 bases. CDR1 MGHDK and CDR2 SYGVNS come from the germline V gene. The CDR3 runs 15 residues. V dropped 4 bases and J dropped 6; count of bases not matched to a gene: 10. The DNA for the CDR3 is TGTGCCAGCAGTGCAATCCAGGGGGCTGGCGCTGAAGCTTTCTTT. Encoded protein: CASSAIQGAGAEAFF.

Turning to this clone: Other DNA sequences from this sample encode an identical CDR3 as well. V gene TRBV5-6 combines with J gene TRBJ1-4, with TRBD1 identical over 9 bases. Germline V lookup: CDR1 SGHDT, CDR2 YYEEEE. This CDR3 is built from 15 residues. J lost 3 bases, V lost 7 bases, and 7 bases had no gene match. In DNA form, the CDR3 reads TGTGCCAGCCAACAGGGGGCTTTGGCTAATGAAAAACTGTTTTTT. It encodes CASQQGALANEKLFF.

V is TRBV7-2 and J is TRBJ1-2; 9 positions agree with TRBD1. Germline CDR1 reads SGHTA; CDR2 reads FQGNSA. Losses at the gene ends were 4 bases for V and 3 bases for J; bases not matched to a gene: 6. The CDR3 is made up of 15 amino acids. CDR3 loop: CASSWGGQGYYGYTF. CDR3 sequence (DNA): TGTGCCAGCAGCTGGGGAGGACAGGGGTACTATGGCTACACCTTC.

As to this clone: This same CDR3 is encoded by further DNA sequences in the sample. The chain carries TRBV11-3 and TRBJ1-5; possible D gene TRBD1, 5 bases. Germline V gene sequence: CDR1 SGHNT, CDR2 YENEEA. The CDR3 sequence is 16 residues long. Trimming removed 1 base at V and 1 base at J, with 11 bases between. For the CDR3, the DNA is TGTGCCAGCAGCTTAGTCGGGGAGGGGAGCAATCAGCCCCAGCATTTT. Translated, it gives CASSLVGEGSNQPQHF.

The chain employs TRBV30 and TRBJ2-7; 7 bases are a match to TRBD2. The V segment lost 3 bases and the J segment 5 bases; nucleotides outside the gene matches: 4. From germline, CDR1 is GTSNPN and CDR2 SVGIG (reference sequence). The CDR3 is 12 amino acids. Here the CDR3 reads CAWRDSGHEQYF. The CDR3 DNA reads as TGTGCCTGGAGAGATAGCGGGCACGAGCAGTACTTC.

The chain uses TRBV5-1 and TRBJ2-1; TRBD1 is a possible D gene (6 bases). Germline CDR1 and CDR2: SGHRS and YFSETQ. The CDR3 runs 14 residues. Trimming removed 4 bases from V and 0 bases from J, with 8 bases in between. CDR3 nucleotide sequence: TGCGCCAGCAGCGAGGGGGTCTCCTACAATGAGCAGTTCTTC. Protein sequence: CASSEGVSYNEQFF.

The V and J genes are TRBV28 and TRBJ1-2; TRBD1 matches 8 bases. The germline V gene has CDR1 MDHEN and CDR2 SYDVKM. V shed 6 bases and J 2 bases; nucleotides not matched to a gene: 5. This CDR3 is built from 14 residues. CDR3 in DNA: TGTGCCAGCAGCCTCACAGGGGGAAACTATGGCTACACCTTC. Protein product: CASSLTGGNYGYTF.

This chain links TRBV5-1 with TRBJ2-1, with no clear D. V was clipped by 0 bases and J by 3 bases, with 13 bases between them. The CDR3 loop spans 16 amino acids. Germline CDR1 and CDR2: SGHRS and YFSETQ. CDR3 in DNA: TGCGCCAGCAGCTTGGCGGGTATTATGGGCTACAATGAGCAGTTCTTC. Protein product: CASSLAGIMGYNEQFF.

The V call is TRBV9, the J call TRBJ2-4; possible D gene TRBD1, 5 bases. The V gene's germline CDR1 is SGDLS and CDR2 YYNGEE. V was shortened by 0 bases and J by 6 bases, with 13 bases between the two germline ends. The CDR3 is made up of 15 amino acids. CDR3 residues: CASSVAGQGTNIQYF. DNA for the CDR3: TGTGCCAGCAGCGTAGCTGGGCAGGGAACAAACATTCAGTACTTC.

This chain joins TRBV29-1 and TRBJ1-1; D unresolved. CDR1 SQVTM and CDR2 ANQGSEA come from the germline V gene. This CDR3 comprises 12 residues. V lost 6 bases and J 1 base, leaving 9 bases between the germline ends. DNA for the CDR3: TGCAGCGTCGCGGAGGGGAACACTGAAGCTTTCTTT. As protein: CSVAEGNTEAFF. Looking up the rest from reference TRBV29-1 and TRBJ1-1 gives the full variable domain: SAVISQKPSRDICQRGTSLTIQCQVDSQVTMMFWYRQQPGQSLTLIATANQGSEATYESGFVIDKFPISRPNLTFSTLTVSNMSPEDSSIYLCSVAEGNTEAFFGQGTRLTVV.

This clone has just a few counts. CDR3: CASSTGQSGYTF. The DNA of the CDR3 is TGCGCCAGCAGCACGGGACAGTCTGGCTACACCTTC. The rearrangement links TRBV5-1 to TRBJ1-2; TRBD1 matches at 7 bases. From germline, CDR1 is SGHRS and CDR2 YFSETQ. The CDR3 is 12 amino acids. V shed 4 bases, J shed 7 bases, and the junction held 4 bases outside the gene matches.

The DNA of the CDR3 is TGTGCCAGCAGTCCATCCACCTCGAGTAATCAGCCCCAGCATTTT. Protein sequence: CASSPSTSSNQPQHF. The genes are TRBV28 and TRBJ1-5, with unresolved D. CDR1 MDHEN and CDR2 SYDVKM come from the germline V gene. Trimming left V 5 bases short and J 4 bases short, with 15 bases between. The CDR3 has 15 residues.

The sample holds a few counts of this clone. This chain connects TRBV9 to TRBJ1-1; D call uncertain. The germline CDR1 and CDR2 sequences are SGDLS and YYNGEE. The CDR3 runs 15 residues. Trimming removed 0 bases from V and 0 bases from J, with 9 bases in between. The CDR3 region is CASSVVPAMNTEAFF. The DNA of the CDR3 is TGTGCCAGCAGCGTAGTCCCAGCGATGAACACTGAAGCTTTCTTT. The complete variable domain, with remaining parts taken from reference TRBV9 and TRBJ1-1, reads DSGVTQTPKHLITATGQRVTLRCSPRSGDLSVYWYQQSLDQGLQFLIQYYNGEERAKGNILERFSAQQFPDLHSELNLSSLELGDSALYFCASSVVPAMNTEAFFGQGTRLTVV.

The table lists this clone with a count of one. The chain carries TRBV7-2 and TRBJ1-3; 9 bases agree with TRBD1. J gave up 4 bases and V 4 bases, and 11 bases lay outside the gene matches. The CDR3 is 17 amino acids. Germline V gene data show CDR1 as SGHTA and CDR2 as FQGNSA. CDR3 residues: CASSYRGLKSGGNTIYF. CDR3 bases: TGTGCCAGCAGCTACAGGGGGCTCAAATCAGGAGGAAACACCATATATTTT.

This clone was seen only a few times. The chain carries TRBV19 and TRBJ2-7; weak D call: TRBD2 (6 bases). Trimming pared 0 bases from V and 3 bases from J, leaving 6 bases between. CDR3 size: 13 residues. Germline values: CDR1 LNHDA, CDR2 SQIVND (reference sequence). CDR3: CASSIDSGYEQYF. In DNA form, the CDR3 reads TGTGCCAGTAGTATAGATAGCGGCTACGAGCAGTACTTC.